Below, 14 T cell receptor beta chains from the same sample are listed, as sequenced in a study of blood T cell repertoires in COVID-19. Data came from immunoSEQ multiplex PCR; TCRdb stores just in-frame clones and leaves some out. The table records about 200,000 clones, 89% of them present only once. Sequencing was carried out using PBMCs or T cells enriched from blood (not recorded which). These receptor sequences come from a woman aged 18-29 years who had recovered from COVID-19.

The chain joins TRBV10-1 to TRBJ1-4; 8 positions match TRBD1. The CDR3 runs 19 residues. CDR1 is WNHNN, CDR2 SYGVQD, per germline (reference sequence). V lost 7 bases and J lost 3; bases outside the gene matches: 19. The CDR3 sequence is CASIKAPDRVWGSNEKLFF. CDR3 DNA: TGCGCCAGCATTAAAGCCCCGGACAGGGTTTGGGGGTCTAATGAAAAACTGTTTTTT.

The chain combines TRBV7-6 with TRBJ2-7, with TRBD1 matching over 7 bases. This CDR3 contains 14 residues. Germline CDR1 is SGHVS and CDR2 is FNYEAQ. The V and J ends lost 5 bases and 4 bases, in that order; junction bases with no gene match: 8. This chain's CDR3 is CASSAAGGVYEQYF. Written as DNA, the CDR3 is TGTGCCAGCAGCGCCGCAGGGGGTGTTTACGAGCAGTACTTC.

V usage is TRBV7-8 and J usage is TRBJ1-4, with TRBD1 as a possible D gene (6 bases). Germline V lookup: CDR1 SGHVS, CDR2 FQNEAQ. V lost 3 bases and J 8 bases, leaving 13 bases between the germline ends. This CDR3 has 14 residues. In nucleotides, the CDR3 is TGTGCCAGCAGCTTCGATGCGGGGGCGGAAAAACTGTTTTTT. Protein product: CASSFDAGAEKLFF.

The CDR3 spells CASSLNRGTDTQYF. In DNA, the CDR3 is TGTGCCAGCAGCCTGAACCGGGGGACAGATACGCAGTATTTT. The V call is TRBV5-8, the J call TRBJ2-3; possibly TRBD2 for D (6 bases). Looked up from germline, CDR1 is SGHTS and CDR2 is YDEGEE. The CDR3 is 14 amino acids. Trimming shortened V by 4 bases and J by 3 bases, and 12 bases separated the two germline ends.

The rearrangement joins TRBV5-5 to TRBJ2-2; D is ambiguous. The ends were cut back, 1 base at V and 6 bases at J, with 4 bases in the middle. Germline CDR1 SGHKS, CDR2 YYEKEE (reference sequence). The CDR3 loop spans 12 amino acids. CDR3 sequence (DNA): TGTGCCAGCAGCTTGCCGGCCGGGGAGCTGTTTTTT. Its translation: CASSLPAGELFF.

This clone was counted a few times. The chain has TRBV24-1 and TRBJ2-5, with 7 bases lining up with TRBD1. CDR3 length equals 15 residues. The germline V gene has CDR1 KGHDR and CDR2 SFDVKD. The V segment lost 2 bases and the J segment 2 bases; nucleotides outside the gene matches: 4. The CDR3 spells CATSDSGTAQETQYF. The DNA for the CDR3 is TGTGCCACCAGTGATTCCGGGACAGCACAAGAGACCCAGTACTTC.

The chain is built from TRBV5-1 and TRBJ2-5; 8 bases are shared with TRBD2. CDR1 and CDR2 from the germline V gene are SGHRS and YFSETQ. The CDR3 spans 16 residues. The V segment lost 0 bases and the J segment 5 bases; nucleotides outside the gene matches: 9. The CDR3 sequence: CASSLADGGAAETQYF. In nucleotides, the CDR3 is TGCGCCAGCAGCTTGGCCGACGGGGGGGCCGCTGAGACCCAGTACTTC.

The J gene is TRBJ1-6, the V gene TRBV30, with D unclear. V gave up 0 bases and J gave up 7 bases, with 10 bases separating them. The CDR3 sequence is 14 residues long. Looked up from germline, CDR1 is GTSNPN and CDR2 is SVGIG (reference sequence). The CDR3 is CAWSVVSGNSPLHF. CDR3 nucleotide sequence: TGTGCCTGGAGTGTGGTGTCGGGGAATTCACCCCTCCACTTT. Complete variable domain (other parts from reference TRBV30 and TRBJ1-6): SQTIHQWPATLVQPVGSPLSLECTVEGTSNPNLYWYRQAAGRGLQLLFYSVGIGQISSEVPQNLSASRPQDRQFILSSKKLLLSDSGFYLCAWSVVSGNSPLHFGNGTRLTVT.

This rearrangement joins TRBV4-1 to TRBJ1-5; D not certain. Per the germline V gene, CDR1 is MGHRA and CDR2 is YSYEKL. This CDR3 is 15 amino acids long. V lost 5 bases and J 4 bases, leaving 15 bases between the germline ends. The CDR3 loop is CASSVRDAQNQPQHF. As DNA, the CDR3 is TGCGCCAGCAGCGTTCGGGATGCACAGAATCAGCCCCAGCATTTT.

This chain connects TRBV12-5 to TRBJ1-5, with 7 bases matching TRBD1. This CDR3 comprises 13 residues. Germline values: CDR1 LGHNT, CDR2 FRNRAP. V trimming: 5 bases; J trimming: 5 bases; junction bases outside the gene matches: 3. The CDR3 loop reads CASGITGDQPQHF. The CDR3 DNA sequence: TGTGCTAGTGGTATCACAGGGGATCAGCCCCAGCATTTT.

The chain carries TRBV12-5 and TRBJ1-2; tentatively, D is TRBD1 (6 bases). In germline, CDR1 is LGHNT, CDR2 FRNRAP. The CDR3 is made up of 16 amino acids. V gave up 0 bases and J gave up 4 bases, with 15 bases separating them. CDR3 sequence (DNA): TGTGCTAGTGGTTTGGTACAGGGTTCGACGGTCTATGGCTACACCTTC. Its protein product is CASGLVQGSTVYGYTF. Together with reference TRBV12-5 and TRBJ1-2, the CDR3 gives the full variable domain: DARVTQTPRHKVTEMGQEVTMRCQPILGHNTVFWYRQTMMQGLELLAYFRNRAPLDDSGMPKDRFSAEMPDATLATLKIQPSEPRDSAVYFCASGLVQGSTVYGYTFGSGTRLTVV.

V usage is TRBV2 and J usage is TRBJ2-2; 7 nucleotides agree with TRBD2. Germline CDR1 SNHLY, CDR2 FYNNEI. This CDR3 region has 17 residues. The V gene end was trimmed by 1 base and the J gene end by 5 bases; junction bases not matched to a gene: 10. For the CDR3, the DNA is TGTGCCAGCAGTGAAGAAGAGGGAGGGATACGTACCGGGGAGCTGTTTTTT. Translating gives CASSEEEGGIRTGELFF.

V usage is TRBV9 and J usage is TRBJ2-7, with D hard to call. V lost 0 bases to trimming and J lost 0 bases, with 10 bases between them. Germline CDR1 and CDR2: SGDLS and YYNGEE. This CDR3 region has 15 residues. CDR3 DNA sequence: TGTGCCAGCAGCGTAGTCCGACAAAGCTCCTACGAGCAGTACTTC. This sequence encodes CASSVVRQSSYEQYF. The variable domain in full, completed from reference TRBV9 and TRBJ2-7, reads DSGVTQTPKHLITATGQRVTLRCSPRSGDLSVYWYQQSLDQGLQFLIQYYNGEERAKGNILERFSAQQFPDLHSELNLSSLELGDSALYFCASSVVRQSSYEQYFGPGTRLTVT.

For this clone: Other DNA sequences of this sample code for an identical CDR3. CDR3 coding DNA: TGCGCCAGCAGCCCCGGACTAGCGGGGGGCTACCAAGAGACCCAGTACTTC. Protein product: CASSPGLAGGYQETQYF. This chain uses TRBV5-1 with TRBJ2-5, with 14 bases fitting TRBD2. Trimming cost V 4 bases and J 0 bases; bases outside gene matches: 5. Per germline, CDR1 SGHRS and CDR2 YFSETQ. The CDR3 loop spans 17 amino acids.